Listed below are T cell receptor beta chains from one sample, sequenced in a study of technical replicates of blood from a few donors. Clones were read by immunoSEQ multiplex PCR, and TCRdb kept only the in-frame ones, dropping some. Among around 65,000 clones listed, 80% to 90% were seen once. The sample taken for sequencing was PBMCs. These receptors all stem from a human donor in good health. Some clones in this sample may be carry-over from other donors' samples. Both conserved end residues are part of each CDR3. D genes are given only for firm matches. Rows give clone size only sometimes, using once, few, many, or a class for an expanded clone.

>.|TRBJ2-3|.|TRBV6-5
CASSLADTQYF
TGTGCCAGCAGTTTAGCGGATACGCAGTATTTT
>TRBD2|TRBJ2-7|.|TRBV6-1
CASSDWVAGDYEQYF
TGTGCCAGCAGTGACTGGGTAGCGGGGGACTACGAGCAGTACTTC
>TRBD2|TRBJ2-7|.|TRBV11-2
CASSLVAGGPGEQYF
TGTGCCAGCAGCTTGGTAGCGGGAGGGCCTGGCGAGCAGTACTTC
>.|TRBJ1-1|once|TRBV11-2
CASSLDRGSEAFF
TGTGCCAGCAGCTTAGATCGCGGGAGCGAAGCTTTCTTT
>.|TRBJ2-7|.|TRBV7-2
CASSLKDGGSYEQYF
TGTGCCAGCAGCTTAAAGGATGGGGGGTCCTACGAGCAGTACTTC
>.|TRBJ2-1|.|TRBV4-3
CASSQAPKRGSSYNEQFF
TGCGCCAGCAGCCAAGCGCCAAAAAGGGGGAGCTCCTACAATGAGCAGTTCTTC
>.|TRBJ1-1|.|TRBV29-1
CSVGSQMNTEAFF
TGCAGCGTTGGTTCACAGATGAACACTGAAGCTTTCTTT
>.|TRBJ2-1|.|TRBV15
CATSSEPHNEQFF
TGTGCCACCAGCAGTGAGCCACACAATGAGCAGTTCTTC
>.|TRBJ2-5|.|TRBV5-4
CASSLPDQETQYF
TGTGCCAGCAGCTTGCCGGACCAAGAGACCCAGTACTTC
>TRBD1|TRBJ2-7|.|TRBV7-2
CASSLGRGSSYEQYF
TGTGCCAGCAGCTTAGGCAGGGGGAGCTCCTACGAGCAGTACTTC
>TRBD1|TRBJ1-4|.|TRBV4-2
CASSQHRGANEKLFF
TGTGCCAGCAGCCAACACAGGGGAGCTAATGAAAAACTGTTTTTT
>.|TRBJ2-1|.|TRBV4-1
CASSQERRQGSRNEQFF
TGCGCCAGCAGCCAAGAGCGAAGGCAGGGTAGTCGCAATGAGCAGTTCTTC
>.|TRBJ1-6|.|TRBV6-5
CASSGEYSPLHF
TGTGCCAGCAGCGGAGAGTATTCACCCCTCCACTTT